Presented here are 9 T cell receptor beta chains from one specimen sequenced in a study of blood T cell repertoires in COVID-19. Using immunoSEQ multiplex PCR, the repertoire was profiled, and TCRdb retains in-frame clones only, with some absent. The sample contains 130,000 to 150,000 clones, around 87% of which appear only once. The sequenced material came from peripheral blood. All receptors derive from a woman between 50 and 59 years old with active or convalescent COVID-19.

This clone was seen just once. V and J are TRBV28 and TRBJ2-2, with 9 bases fitting TRBD2. CDR1 and CDR2 (germline): MDHEN, SYDVKM. With V trimmed by 4 bases and J by 2 bases, 17 bases remained unmatched. The CDR3 is 20 amino acids. This CDR3 is CASSSPGLAIFTPNTGELFF. CDR3 in DNA: TGTGCCAGCAGTTCGCCGGGACTAGCCATCTTTACCCCCAACACCGGGGAGCTGTTTTTT.

The J gene is TRBJ2-3, the V gene TRBV29-1; 9 nucleotides line up with TRBD2. There are 14 residues in the CDR3. V shed 4 bases, J shed 1 base, and the junction held 3 bases outside the gene matches. In germline, CDR1 is SQVTM, CDR2 ANQGSEA. The CDR3 protein is CSVGGLAGTDTQYF. The CDR3, as DNA: TGCAGCGTTGGGGGACTAGCCGGCACAGATACGCAGTATTTT.

The CDR3 here is CASSEQRGYQETQYF. The CDR3, as DNA: TGTGCCAGCAGTGAACAGCGGGGGTACCAAGAGACCCAGTACTTC. The J gene is TRBJ2-5, the V gene TRBV6-1, with 8 bases identical to TRBD2. The CDR3 has 15 amino acids. V lost 2 bases to trimming and J lost 0 bases; unmatched junction nucleotides: 2. CDR1 is MNHNS, CDR2 SASEGT, per germline.

The genes are TRBV5-1 and TRBJ1-2; D perhaps matches TRBD1 (5 bases). Trimming removed 4 bases at V and 8 bases at J, with 18 bases between. The CDR3 runs 14 residues. Germline values: CDR1 SGHRS, CDR2 YFSETQ. The chain's CDR3 is CASSREVRAQGYTF. DNA of the CDR3: TGCGCCAGCAGCCGAGAGGTCAGGGCTCAGGGCTACACCTTC.

The rearrangement uses TRBV9 and TRBJ1-4, with 10 positions matching TRBD1. The CDR3 covers 16 residues. The J segment lost 5 bases and the V segment lost 3 bases, leaving 7 bases of the junction unmatched. Germline V gene sequence: CDR1 SGDLS, CDR2 YYNGEE. The CDR3 spells CASSALQGQGNEKLFF. The CDR3 DNA reads as TGTGCCAGCAGCGCACTCCAGGGACAGGGGAATGAAAAACTGTTTTTT.

The chain recombines TRBV6-2 or TRBV6-3 with TRBJ2-7; 7 nucleotides line up with TRBD1. Germline V gene sequence: CDR1 MNHEY, CDR2 SVGEGT. Trimming cost V 4 bases and J 2 bases; bases outside gene matches: 11. The CDR3 spans 16 residues. In DNA form, the CDR3 reads TGTGCCAGCAGTTCACGTATCGGGACAGTGACCTACGAGCAGTACTTC. Protein product: CASSSRIGTVTYEQYF.

V and J are TRBV4-3 and TRBJ1-6; D gene uncertain. Germline CDR1 reads LGHNA; CDR2 reads YSLEER. This CDR3 is 17 amino acids long. The V end lost 1 base, the J end lost 4 bases, and 14 bases lay between the germline ends. Here the CDR3 DNA reads TGCGCCAGCAGCCAAGTAATTTATAGCGATTATAATTCACCCCTCCACTTT. Translated, it gives CASSQVIYSDYNSPLHF.

The chain is built from TRBV11-1 and TRBJ2-7, with 8 bases lining up with TRBD1. This CDR3 spans 16 amino acids. Germline V gives CDR1 SGHAT, CDR2 FQDESV (reference sequence). The V segment lost 1 base and the J segment 4 bases; nucleotides outside the gene matches: 9. The CDR3: CASSLDPTGAGYEQYF. In DNA form, the CDR3 reads TGTGCCAGCAGCTTAGACCCGACAGGGGCGGGATACGAGCAGTACTTC. Complete variable domain (other parts from reference TRBV11-1 and TRBJ2-7): EAEVAQSPRYKITEKSQAVAFWCDPISGHATLYWYRQILGQGPELLVQFQDESVVDDSQLPKDRFSAERLKGVDSTLKIQPAELGDSAMYLCASSLDPTGAGYEQYFGPGTRLTVT.

V usage is TRBV27 and J usage is TRBJ2-7, with 7 bases identical to TRBD2. Germline trimming cut 0 bases from V and 3 bases from J; bases unmatched to any gene: 8. This CDR3 contains 16 residues. Germline CDR1 reads MNHEY; CDR2 reads SMNVEV (reference sequence). This CDR3 is CASSLSGGSLRYEQYF. DNA for the CDR3: TGTGCCAGCAGTTTATCGGGCGGGAGTTTGCGCTACGAGCAGTACTTC.